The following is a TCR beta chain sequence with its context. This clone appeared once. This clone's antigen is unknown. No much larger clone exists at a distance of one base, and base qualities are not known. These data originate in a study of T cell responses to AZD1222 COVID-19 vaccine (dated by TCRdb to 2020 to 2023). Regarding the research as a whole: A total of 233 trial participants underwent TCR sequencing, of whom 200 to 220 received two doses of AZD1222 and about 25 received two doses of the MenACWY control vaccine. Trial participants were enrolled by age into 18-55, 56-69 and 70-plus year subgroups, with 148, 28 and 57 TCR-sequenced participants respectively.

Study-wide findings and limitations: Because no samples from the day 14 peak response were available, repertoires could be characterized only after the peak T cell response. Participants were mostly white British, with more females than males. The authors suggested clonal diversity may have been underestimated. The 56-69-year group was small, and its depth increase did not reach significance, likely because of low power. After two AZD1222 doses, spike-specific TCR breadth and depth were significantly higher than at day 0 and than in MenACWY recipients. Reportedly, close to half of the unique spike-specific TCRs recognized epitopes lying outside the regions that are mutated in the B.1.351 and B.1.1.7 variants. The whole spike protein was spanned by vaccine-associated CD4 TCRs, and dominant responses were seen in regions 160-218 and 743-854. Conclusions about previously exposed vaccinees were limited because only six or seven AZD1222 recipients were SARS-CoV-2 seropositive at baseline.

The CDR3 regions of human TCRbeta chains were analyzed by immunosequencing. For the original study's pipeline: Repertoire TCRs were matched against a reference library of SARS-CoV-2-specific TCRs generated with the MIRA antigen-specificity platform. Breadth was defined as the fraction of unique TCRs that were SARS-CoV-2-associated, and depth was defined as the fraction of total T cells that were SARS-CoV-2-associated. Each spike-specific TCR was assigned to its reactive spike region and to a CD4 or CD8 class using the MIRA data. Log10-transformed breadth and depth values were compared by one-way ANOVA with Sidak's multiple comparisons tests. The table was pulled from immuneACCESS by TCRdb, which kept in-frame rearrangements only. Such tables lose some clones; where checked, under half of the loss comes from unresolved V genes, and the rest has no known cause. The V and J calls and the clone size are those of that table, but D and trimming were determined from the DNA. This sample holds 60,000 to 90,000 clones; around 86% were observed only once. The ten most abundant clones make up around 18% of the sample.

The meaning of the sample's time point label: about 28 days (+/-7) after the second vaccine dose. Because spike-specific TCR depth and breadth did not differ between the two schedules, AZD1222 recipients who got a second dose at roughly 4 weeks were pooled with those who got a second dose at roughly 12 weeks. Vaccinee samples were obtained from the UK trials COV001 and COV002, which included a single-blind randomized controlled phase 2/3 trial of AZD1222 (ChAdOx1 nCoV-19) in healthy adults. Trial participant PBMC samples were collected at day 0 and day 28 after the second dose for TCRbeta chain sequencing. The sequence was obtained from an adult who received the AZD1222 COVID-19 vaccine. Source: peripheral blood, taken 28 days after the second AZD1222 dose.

This receptor has the CDR3 CASSVAGGPNEQFF. The DNA is as follows: TGTGCCAGCAGCGTAGCTGGTGGGCCCAATGAGCAGTTCTTC. This chain joins TRBV9 to TRBJ2-1; the D gene lacks a confident call. The V end loses 0 bases and the J end loses 6 bases, and a stretch of 10 bases separates them. Measured from the cysteine to the phenylalanine, the CDR3 is 14 residues long. Only the CDR3 DNA is retained, 42 bases long and in frame from the first base. As encoded in the germline V gene, CDR1 is SGDLS while CDR2 is YYNGEE. The entire variable domain, with the stretches around the CDR3 drawn from the reference TRBV9 and TRBJ2-1 proteins, is DSGVTQTPKHLITATGQRVTLRCSPRSGDLSVYWYQQSLDQGLQFLIQYYNGEERAKGNILERFSAQQFPDLHSELNLSSLELGDSALYFCASSVAGGPNEQFFGPGTRLTVL.